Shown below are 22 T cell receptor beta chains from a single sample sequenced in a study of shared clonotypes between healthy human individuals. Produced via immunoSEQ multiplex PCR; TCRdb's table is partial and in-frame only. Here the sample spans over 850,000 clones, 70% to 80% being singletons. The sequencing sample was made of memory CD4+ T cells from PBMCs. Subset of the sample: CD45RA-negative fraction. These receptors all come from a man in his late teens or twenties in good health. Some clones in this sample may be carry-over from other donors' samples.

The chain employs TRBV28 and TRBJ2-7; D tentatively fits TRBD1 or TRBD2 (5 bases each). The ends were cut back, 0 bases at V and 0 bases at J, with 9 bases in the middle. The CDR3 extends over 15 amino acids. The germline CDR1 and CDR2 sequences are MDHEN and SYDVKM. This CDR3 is CASSLWGDHSYEQYF. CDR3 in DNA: TGTGCCAGCAGTTTATGGGGGGACCACTCCTACGAGCAGTACTTC. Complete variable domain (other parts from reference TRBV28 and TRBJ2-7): DVKVTQSSRYLVKRTGEKVFLECVQDMDHENMFWYRQDPGLGLRLIYFSYDVKMKEKGDIPEGYSVSREKKERFSLILESASTNQTSMYLCASSLWGDHSYEQYFGPGTRLTVT.

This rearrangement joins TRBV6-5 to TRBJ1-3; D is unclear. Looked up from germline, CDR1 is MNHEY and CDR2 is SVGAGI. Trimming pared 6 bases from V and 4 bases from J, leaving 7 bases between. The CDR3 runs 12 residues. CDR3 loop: CASSDAGNTIYF. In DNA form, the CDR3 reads TGTGCCAGCAGCGACGCGGGAAACACCATATATTTT.

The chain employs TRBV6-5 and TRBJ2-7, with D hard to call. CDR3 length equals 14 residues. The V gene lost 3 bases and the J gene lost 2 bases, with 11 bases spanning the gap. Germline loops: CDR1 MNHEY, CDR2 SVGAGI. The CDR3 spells CASSYRRYAYEQYF. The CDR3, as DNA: TGTGCCAGCAGTTATCGGCGGTACGCCTACGAGCAGTACTTC.

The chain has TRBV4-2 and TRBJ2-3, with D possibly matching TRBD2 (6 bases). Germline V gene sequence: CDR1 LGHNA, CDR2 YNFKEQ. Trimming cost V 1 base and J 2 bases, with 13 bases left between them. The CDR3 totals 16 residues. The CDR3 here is CASSQVSGRSTDTQYF. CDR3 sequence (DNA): TGTGCCAGCAGCCAAGTTAGCGGAAGATCCACAGATACGCAGTATTTT.

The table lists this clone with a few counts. Written as DNA, the CDR3 is TGTGCCAGCAGTCCACGGGCCCGAGGCAGTGAAGCTTTCTTT. Translation gives CASSPRARGSEAFF. The gene calls are TRBV7-2 and TRBJ1-1, with D unresolved. The V gene's germline CDR1 is SGHTA and CDR2 FQGNSA. This CDR3 region has 14 residues. V dropped 6 bases and J dropped 7 bases, with 18 bases sitting between them.

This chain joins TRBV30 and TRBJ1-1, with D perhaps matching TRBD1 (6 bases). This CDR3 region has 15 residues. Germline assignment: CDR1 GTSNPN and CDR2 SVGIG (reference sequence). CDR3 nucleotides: TGTGCTGCACTAAAAGGGGGGGGGCTGGACACTGAAGCTTTCTTT. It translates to CAALKGGGLDTEAFF.

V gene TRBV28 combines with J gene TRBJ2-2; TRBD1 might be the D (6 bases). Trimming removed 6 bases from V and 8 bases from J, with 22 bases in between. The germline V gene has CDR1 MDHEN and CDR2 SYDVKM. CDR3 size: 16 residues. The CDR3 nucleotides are TGTGCCAGCAGCCCGTCAGGGGTGCTTCGGGGAGGGGAGCTGTTTTTT. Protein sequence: CASSPSGVLRGGELFF.

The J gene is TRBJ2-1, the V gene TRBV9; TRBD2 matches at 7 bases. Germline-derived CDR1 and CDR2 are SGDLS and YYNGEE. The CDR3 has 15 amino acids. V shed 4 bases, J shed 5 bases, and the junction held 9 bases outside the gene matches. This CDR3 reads CASSLGGTWNNEQFF. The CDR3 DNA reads TGTGCCAGCAGCCTCGGGGGGACTTGGAACAATGAGCAGTTCTTC.

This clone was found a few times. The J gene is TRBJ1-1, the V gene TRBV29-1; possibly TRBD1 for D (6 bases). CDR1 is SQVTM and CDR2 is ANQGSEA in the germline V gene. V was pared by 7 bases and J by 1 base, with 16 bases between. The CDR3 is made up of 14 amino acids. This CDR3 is CSATRGYPNTEAFF. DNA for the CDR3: TGCAGCGCGACCAGGGGATATCCGAACACTGAAGCTTTCTTT.

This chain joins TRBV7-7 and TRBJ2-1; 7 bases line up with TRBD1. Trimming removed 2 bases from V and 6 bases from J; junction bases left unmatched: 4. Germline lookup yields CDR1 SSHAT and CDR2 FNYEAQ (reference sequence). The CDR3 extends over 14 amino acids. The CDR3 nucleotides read TGTGCCAGCAGCTTAAACTCAGGGGGCAATGAGCAGTTCTTC. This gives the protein CASSLNSGGNEQFF.

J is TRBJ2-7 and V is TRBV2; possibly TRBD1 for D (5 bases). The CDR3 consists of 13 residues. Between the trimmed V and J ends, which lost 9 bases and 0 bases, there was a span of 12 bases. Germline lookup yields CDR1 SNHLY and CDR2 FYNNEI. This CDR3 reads CASQTAISYEQYF. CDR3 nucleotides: TGTGCCAGTCAGACAGCTATCTCCTACGAGCAGTACTTC.

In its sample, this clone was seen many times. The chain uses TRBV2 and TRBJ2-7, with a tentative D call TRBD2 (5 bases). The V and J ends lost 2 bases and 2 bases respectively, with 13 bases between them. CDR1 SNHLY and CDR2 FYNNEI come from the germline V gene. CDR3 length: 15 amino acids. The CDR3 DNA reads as TGTGCCAGCAGTGAATTATCGGGATACCCCTACGAGCAGTACTTC. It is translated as CASSELSGYPYEQYF.

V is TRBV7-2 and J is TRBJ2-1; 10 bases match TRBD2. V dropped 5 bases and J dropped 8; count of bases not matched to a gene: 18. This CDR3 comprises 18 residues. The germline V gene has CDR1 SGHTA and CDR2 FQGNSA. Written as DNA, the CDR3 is TGTGCCAGCAGCCCACCGATGGCTAGCGGGAGAGGGTTCTATGAGCAGTTCTTC. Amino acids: CASSPPMASGRGFYEQFF.

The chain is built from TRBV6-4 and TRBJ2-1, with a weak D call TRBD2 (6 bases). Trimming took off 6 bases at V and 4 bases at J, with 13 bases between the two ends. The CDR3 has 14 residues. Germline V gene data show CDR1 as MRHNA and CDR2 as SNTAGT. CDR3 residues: CASSLLAGYNEQFF. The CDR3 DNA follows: TGTGCCAGCAGCTTACTGGCGGGATACAATGAGCAGTTCTTC.

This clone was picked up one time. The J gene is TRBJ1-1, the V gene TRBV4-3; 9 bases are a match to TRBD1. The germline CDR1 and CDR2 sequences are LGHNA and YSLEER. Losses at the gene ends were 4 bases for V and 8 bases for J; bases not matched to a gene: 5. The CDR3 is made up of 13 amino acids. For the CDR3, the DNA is TGCGCCAGCAGCCCCGGGACAGGGACCGAAGCTTTCTTT. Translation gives CASSPGTGTEAFF.

The CDR3 is CASSFGQGPYEQYF. Written as DNA, the CDR3 is TGTGCCAGCAGTTTTGGACAGGGACCCTACGAGCAGTACTTC. V usage is TRBV6-5 and J usage is TRBJ2-7; 8 bases agree with TRBD1. V lost 4 bases, J lost 2 bases, and 4 bases stayed unmatched. Germline V gene sequence: CDR1 MNHEY, CDR2 SVGAGI. This CDR3 contains 14 residues.

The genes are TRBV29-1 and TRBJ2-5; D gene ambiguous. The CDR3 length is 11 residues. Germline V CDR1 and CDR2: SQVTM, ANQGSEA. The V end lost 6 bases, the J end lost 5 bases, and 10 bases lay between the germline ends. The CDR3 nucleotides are TGCAGCGTCGAGATTATGGAGACCCAGTACTTC. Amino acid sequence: CSVEIMETQYF.

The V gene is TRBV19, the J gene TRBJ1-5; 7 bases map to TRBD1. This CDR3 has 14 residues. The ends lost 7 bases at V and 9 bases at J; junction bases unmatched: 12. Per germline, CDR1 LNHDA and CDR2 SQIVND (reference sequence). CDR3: CASNPTGRGWPQHF. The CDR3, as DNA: TGTGCCAGTAACCCGACAGGGAGGGGGTGGCCCCAGCATTTT.

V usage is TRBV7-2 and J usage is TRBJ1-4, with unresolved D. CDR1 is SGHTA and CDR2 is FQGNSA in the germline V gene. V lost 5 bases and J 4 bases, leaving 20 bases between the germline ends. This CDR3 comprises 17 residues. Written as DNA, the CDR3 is TGTGCCAGCAGCCCAGTGTCCTGGGGTATTCTTAATGAAAAACTGTTTTTT. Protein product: CASSPVSWGILNEKLFF.

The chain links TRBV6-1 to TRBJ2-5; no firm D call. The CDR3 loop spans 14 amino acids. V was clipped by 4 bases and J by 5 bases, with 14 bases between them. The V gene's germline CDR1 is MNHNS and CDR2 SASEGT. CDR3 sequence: CASSVTDLRETQYF. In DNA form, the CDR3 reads TGTGCCAGCAGTGTTACAGACCTAAGGGAGACCCAGTACTTC.

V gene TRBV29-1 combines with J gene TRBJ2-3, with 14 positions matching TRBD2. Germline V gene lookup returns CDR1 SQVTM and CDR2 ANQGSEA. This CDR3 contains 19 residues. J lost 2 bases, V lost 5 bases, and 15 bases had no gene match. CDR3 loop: CSVLERLAGGRLNTDTQYF. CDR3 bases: TGCAGCGTTCTGGAGCGACTAGCGGGAGGGCGGTTAAACACAGATACGCAGTATTTT.

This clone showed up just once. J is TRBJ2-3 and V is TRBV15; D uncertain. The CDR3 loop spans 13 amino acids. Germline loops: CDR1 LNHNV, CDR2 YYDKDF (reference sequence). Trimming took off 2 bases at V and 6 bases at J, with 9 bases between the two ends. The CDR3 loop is CATSRSGADTQYF. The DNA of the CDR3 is TGTGCCACCAGCAGATCCGGTGCCGATACGCAGTATTTT.